These 5 T cell receptor beta chains came from one sample sequenced in a study of blood T cell repertoires in COVID-19. Data came from immunoSEQ multiplex PCR; TCRdb stores just in-frame clones and leaves some out. This table has about 280,000 clones, around 88% appearing once. The sequencing input was PBMCs or T cells enriched from blood (not recorded which). These receptors were collected from a woman aged 40-49 years who had recovered from COVID-19.

The chain joins TRBV3-1 (or the pseudogene TRBV3-2) to TRBJ1-2, with 7 bases that match TRBD1. The CDR3 loop spans 16 amino acids. From germline, CDR1 is LGHDT and CDR2 YNNKEL (reference sequence). V lost 4 bases and J lost 3; bases outside the gene matches: 11. The CDR3 DNA is TGTGCCAGCAGCCTGTGGACAGGCGAAAGGGACTATGGCTACACCTTC. Translated, it gives CASSLWTGERDYGYTF.

This rearrangement joins TRBV19 to TRBJ1-5; 10 bases fit TRBD1. Germline CDR1 LNHDA, CDR2 SQIVND (reference sequence). This CDR3 has 16 residues. V dropped 5 bases and J dropped 4; count of bases not matched to a gene: 8. CDR3 sequence (DNA): TGTGCCAGTAGTGCGGGACAGGGGTTAGGGAATCAGCCCCAGCATTTT. Its protein product is CASSAGQGLGNQPQHF.

The chain is built from TRBV5-4 and TRBJ2-7; TRBD2 matches at 9 bases. Germline lookup yields CDR1 SGHNT and CDR2 YYREEE (reference sequence). The CDR3 totals 15 residues. V lost 4 bases to trimming and J lost 2 bases; unmatched junction nucleotides: 7. In nucleotides, the CDR3 is TGTGCCAGCAGCACCGGACTAGCGAGAACCTACGAGCAGTACTTC. Amino acids: CASSTGLARTYEQYF. Using reference TRBV5-4 and TRBJ2-7 for the parts outside the CDR3, the full variable domain is ETGVTQSPTHLIKTRGQQVTLRCSSQSGHNTVSWYQQALGQGPQFIFQYYREEENGRGNFPPRFSGLQFPNYSSELNVNALELDDSALYLCASSTGLARTYEQYFGPGTRLTVT.

This chain links TRBV18 with TRBJ2-7; the match to TRBD1 covers 7 bases. Germline CDR1 reads KGHSH; CDR2 reads LQKENI. J was trimmed by 4 bases and V by 5 bases; bases with no gene match: 5. The CDR3 runs to 13 residues. CDR3 loop: CASSTGQSYEQYF. CDR3 nucleotides: TGTGCCAGCTCAACGGGACAGAGTTACGAGCAGTACTTC.

The sample holds a few counts of this clone. This chain uses TRBV5-8 with TRBJ2-5; 10 bases match TRBD2. Germline CDR1 and CDR2: SGHTS and YDEGEE. V lost 9 bases and J lost 3; bases outside the gene matches: 5. This CDR3 contains 13 residues. CDR3 region: CANPGTSEETQYF. Written as DNA, the CDR3 is TGTGCCAACCCCGGGACTAGCGAAGAGACCCAGTACTTC.